These T cell receptor beta chains were read from a single sample in a study of technical replicates of blood from a handful of donors. This table comes from immunoSEQ multiplex PCR, and its TCRdb copy is limited to in-frame clones, with some not included. Seen here are tens of thousands of clones, approximately 87% observed once, and the top ten hold 3.5% to 5%. Sequenced sample: PBMCs. The receptors derive from a human donor in good health. Some clones in this sample may be carry-over from other donors' samples. The CDR3 runs from the conserved cysteine through the conserved F or W. D genes are given only for firm matches. Part of the rows lack a size; the others show once, few, many or a class for expanded clones.

TRBV9	15	TRBD2	once	TRBJ2-3	CASSSTSASTDTQYF	TGTGCCAGCAGCTCGACTAGCGCTAGCACAGATACGCAGTATTTT
TRBV30	13	.	once	TRBJ2-1	CAWSVFGSMKQFF	TGTGCCTGGAGTGTATTTGGGAGTATGAAGCAGTTCTTC
TRBV7-9	15	TRBD2	.	TRBJ2-1	CASSFLAGGDNEQFF	TGTGCCAGCAGCTTCTTAGCGGGAGGGGACAATGAGCAGTTCTTC
TRBV5-1	14	TRBD1	.	TRBJ2-3	CASSAGGYTDTQYF	TGCGCCAGCAGCGCAGGGGGCTACACAGATACGCAGTATTTT
TRBV7-6	13	.	.	TRBJ1-1	CASSLGQNTEAFF	TGTGCCAGCAGCTTAGGGCAGAACACTGAAGCTTTCTTT
TRBV7-9	12	.	.	TRBJ1-5	CASSIDSQPQHF	TGTGCCAGCAGCATCGACAGTCAGCCCCAGCATTTT
TRBV5-1	15	.	.	TRBJ2-1	CASSLGPGVYNEQFF	TGCGCCAGCAGCTTGGGCCCGGGGGTCTACAATGAGCAGTTCTTC
TRBV4-1	15	TRBD2	.	TRBJ2-5	CASSQGSGGWETQYF	TGCGCCAGCAGCCAAGGTTCGGGGGGTTGGGAGACCCAGTACTTC
TRBV5-1	13	.	.	TRBJ1-5	CASSSGVNQPQHF	TGCGCCAGCAGCTCAGGGGTTAATCAGCCCCAGCATTTT
TRBV13	15	TRBD2	.	TRBJ2-1	CASSFGGGGYNEQFF	TGTGCCAGCAGCTTTGGGGGGGGTGGGTACAATGAGCAGTTCTTC
TRBV7-8	14	TRBD2	.	TRBJ2-7	CASSLSSGTYEQYF	TGTGCCAGCAGCTTAAGTAGCGGGACCTACGAGCAGTACTTC
TRBV7-9	14	.	once	TRBJ2-3	CASSGPLGADTQYF	TGTGCCAGCAGCGGACCTCTCGGGGCAGATACGCAGTATTTT
TRBV30	14	.	.	TRBJ2-2	CAWTTSTWPGELFF	TGTGCCTGGACAACCTCGACTTGGCCCGGGGAGCTGTTTTTT
TRBV15	15	.	.	TRBJ1-1	CATSRKRGWNTEAFF	TGTGCCACCAGCAGAAAACGGGGGTGGAACACTGAAGCTTTCTTT
TRBV7-2	16	TRBD2	.	TRBJ2-1	CASSLGLAGVRNEQFF	TGTGCCAGCAGCTTAGGACTAGCGGGAGTTCGGAATGAGCAGTTCTTC
TRBV4-2	14	.	.	TRBJ1-1	CASSQVFRDTEAFF	TGTGCCAGCAGCCAAGTATTTCGGGACACTGAAGCTTTCTTT
TRBV2	14	.	.	TRBJ1-6	CASSAGGYNSPLHF	TGTGCCAGCAGTGCTGGAGGATATAATTCACCCCTCCACTTT
TRBV7-9	15	TRBD1	.	TRBJ2-1	CASSLGQGSYNEQFF	TGTGCCAGCAGCCTCGGACAGGGCTCCTACAATGAGCAGTTCTTC
TRBV6-1	13	.	.	TRBJ1-4	CASSVTRVEKLFF	TGTGCCAGCAGCGTCACCCGGGTCGAAAAACTGTTTTTT
TRBV7-9	17	TRBD2	.	TRBJ2-7	CASSLYSGGPFSYEQYF	TGTGCCAGCAGCTTATATAGCGGGGGGCCTTTCTCCTACGAGCAGTACTTC
TRBV18	16	TRBD2	.	TRBJ2-1	CASSALPGLAANEQFF	TGTGCCAGCTCAGCCCTACCGGGACTAGCTGCCAATGAGCAGTTCTTC
TRBV4-3	16	.	.	TRBJ1-3	CASSQGSRASGNTIYF	TGCGCCAGCAGCCAGGGGTCCAGGGCCTCTGGAAACACCATATATTTT
TRBV6-1	14	.	.	TRBJ1-5	CASRVEFSNQPQHF	TGTGCCAGCAGGGTAGAGTTCAGCAATCAGCCCCAGCATTTT
TRBV6-1	12	TRBD1	.	TRBJ1-2	CASRDNQGAYTF	TGTGCCAGCAGGGACAACCAGGGGGCCTACACCTTC
TRBV6-1	15	TRBD1	.	TRBJ2-3	CASRGDRGNTDTQYF	TGTGCCAGCAGGGGGGACAGGGGAAACACAGATACGCAGTATTTT
TRBV5-8	13	.	.	TRBJ1-5	CASSLTANQPQHF	TGTGCCAGCAGCTTGACAGCCAATCAGCCCCAGCATTTT
TRBV19	14	TRBD2	.	TRBJ2-7	CASRASGGTYEQYF	TGTGCCAGTAGGGCAAGCGGGGGCACCTACGAGCAGTACTTC
TRBV9	14	.	.	TRBJ2-1	CASSAGFAYNEQFF	TGTGCCAGCAGCGCGGGATTTGCCTACAATGAGCAGTTCTTC
TRBV5-4	15	.	.	TRBJ1-6	CASSLQGSDNSPLHF	TGTGCCAGCAGCCTTCAGGGATCCGATAATTCACCCCTCCACTTT
TRBV7-9	12	.	once	TRBJ2-3	CASSLAADTQYF	TGTGCCAGCAGCTTAGCCGCAGATACGCAGTATTTT
TRBV29-1	14	TRBD2	.	TRBJ2-5	CSVILAGWQETQYF	TGCAGCGTTATACTAGCGGGATGGCAAGAGACCCAGTACTTC
TRBV5-4	15	.	.	TRBJ1-3	CASSLAGTLRNTIYF	TGTGCCAGCAGTCTCGCCGGGACACTACGAAACACCATATATTTT
TRBV5-4	15	.	.	TRBJ2-3	CASSPAGSGTDTQYF	TGTGCCAGCAGCCCCGCGGGGAGCGGCACAGATACGCAGTATTTT
TRBV1	14	.	.	TRBJ2-1	CTSSQETSIDEQFF	TGCACCAGCAGCCAGGAGACTAGCATCGATGAGCAGTTCTTC
TRBV7-2	15	.	few	TRBJ2-4	CASSLGGRWENIQYF	TGTGCCAGCAGCTTAGGGGGGCGATGGGAAAACATTCAGTACTTC
TRBV5-6	14	TRBD2	few	TRBJ2-7	CASSNTGTRYEQYF	TGTGCCAGCAGCAATACCGGGACTAGATACGAGCAGTACTTC
TRBV7-2	11	.	.	TRBJ2-1	CATSFGGEQFF	TGTGCCACCAGCTTCGGGGGTGAGCAGTTCTTC
TRBV19	16	.	.	TRBJ2-7	CASSTEGGVTPYEQYF	TGTGCCAGTAGTACCGAGGGCGGGGTTACACCCTACGAGCAGTACTTC
TRBV7-2	13	TRBD1	.	TRBJ2-1	CASSLESQGRQFF	TGTGCCAGCAGCTTAGAGTCACAGGGGAGACAGTTCTTC
TRBV6-5	14	TRBD2	few	TRBJ2-7	CASAQTGTSDEQYF	TGTGCCAGCGCGCAAACCGGGACTAGCGACGAGCAGTACTTC
TRBV27	16	TRBD2	.	TRBJ2-1	CASSLSSLAGYNEQFF	TGTGCCAGCAGTTTATCGAGCCTAGCGGGGTACAATGAGCAGTTCTTC
TRBV7-9	13	TRBD2	.	TRBJ2-4	CASTGGGGNIQYF	TGTGCCAGCACCGGGGGGGGTGGAAACATTCAGTACTTC
TRBV5-4	14	.	.	TRBJ1-1	CASSSRAMNTEAFF	TGTGCCAGCAGCTCGAGGGCCATGAACACTGAAGCTTTCTTT
TRBV5-4	16	TRBD1	.	TRBJ2-7	CASSLGAGQGSYEQYF	TGTGCCAGCAGCTTGGGGGCGGGACAGGGCTCCTACGAGCAGTACTTC
TRBV5-1	12	.	.	TRBJ2-3	CASSPSGDTQYF	TGCGCCAGCAGCCCCTCAGGAGATACGCAGTATTTT
TRBV30	13	TRBD1	.	TRBJ2-7	CAWSVGGSYEQYF	TGTGCCTGGAGTGTAGGGGGCTCGTACGAGCAGTACTTC
TRBV7-9	14	TRBD1	.	TRBJ1-4	CASSFDRGGEKLFF	TGTGCCAGCAGCTTCGACAGGGGCGGTGAAAAACTGTTTTTT
TRBV6-1	15	TRBD2	.	TRBJ2-1	CASRKTSGGSYEQFF	TGTGCCAGCAGGAAAACTAGCGGGGGAAGCTATGAGCAGTTCTTC
TRBV27	17	TRBD1	.	TRBJ1-6	CASSLHGTGVYNSPLHF	TGTGCCAGCAGTTTACATGGGACAGGGGTTTATAATTCACCCCTCCACTTT
TRBV11-2	16	.	.	TRBJ2-1	CASSSLAPSSYNEQFF	TGTGCCAGCAGCTCCCTAGCGCCCAGCTCCTACAATGAGCAGTTCTTC
TRBV2	13	.	.	TRBJ1-5	CASLEGRGQPQHF	TGTGCCTCCCTGGAGGGTAGAGGTCAGCCCCAGCATTTT
TRBV18	16	TRBD1	.	TRBJ2-7	CASSRNHMTGGGEQYF	TGTGCCAGCTCACGGAACCATATGACAGGGGGAGGCGAGCAGTACTTC
TRBV6-5	12	.	.	TRBJ2-1	CASTGGYNEQFF	TGTGCCAGCACCGGGGGTTACAATGAGCAGTTCTTC
TRBV7-2	15	TRBD2	.	TRBJ2-1	CASSTGLAGMYEQFF	TGTGCCAGCAGTACGGGACTAGCGGGAATGTATGAGCAGTTCTTC